The clone carrying this T cell receptor beta chain was seen only a few times. Its antigen is currently unknown. This specimen belongs to a study of T cells after yellow fever vaccination. General study points: Weaker overall, the secondary response nonetheless peaked faster (day 5 versus 15). A small share of clonotypes appeared in both CD4 and CD8 compartments. A large majority of primary-vaccination clones showed up again after the booster (approximately 96% CD4, roughly 88% CD8).

Trimming took 0 bases from V and 6 from J, leaving 21 bases between them. The germline V gene encodes CDR1 SGHTA and CDR2 FQGNSA. This CDR3 contains 18 residues. TCRdb analysed the 5' RACE reads with MiXCR anew, one entry per CDR3 protein. This sample yields 500,000 to 650,000 distinct CDR3 sequences, of which roughly 14% are seen a single time; about 14% belongs to the top ten. J is TRBJ2-1 and V is TRBV7-2, with D perhaps matching TRBD1 or TRBD2 (5 bases each). This receptor was taken from a man aged 25-45 years who received the YFV17D yellow fever vaccine. Specimen: PBMCs, collected on the day of the yellow fever booster vaccination. The CDR3 nucleotides are TGTGCCAGCAGCTTAGCTCCTCCGGGACGGATACTAGGCAATGAGCAGTTCTTC. This encodes CASSLAPPGRILGNEQFF.